One sample yielded the 13 T cell receptor beta chains listed below, sequenced in a study of human T cells and chemical hapten exposure. TCRdb re-derived calls from the RACE reads in MiXCR, one entry per CDR3 protein. The sample lists around 120,000 distinct CDR3 sequences, 12% to 15% occurring once. Time point in this sample: patch test 1, 2 weeks after DPC sensitization. The treatment denotes: therapeutic diphenylcyclopropenone sensitization with weekly scalp DPC. Sequencing used whole blood, obtained in connection with sensitization to the hapten diphenylcyclopropenone (DPC). The receptors originated from a young man with alopecia areata. Some clones in this sample may be carry-over from other donors' samples.

This clonotype was observed many times. This sequence joins TRBV14 and TRBJ2-1; D is possibly TRBD1 or TRBD2 (5 bases each). From germline, CDR1 is SGHDN and CDR2 FVKESK. V gave up 2 bases and J gave up 11 bases, with 25 bases separating them. This CDR3 contains 17 residues. This chain's CDR3 is CASSQHSPGTRALKQFF. The CDR3 DNA sequence: TGTGCCAGCAGCCAACATAGTCCCGGGACCAGGGCCTTGAAGCAGTTCTTC. Together with reference TRBV14 and TRBJ2-1, the CDR3 gives the full variable domain: EAGVTQFPSHSVIEKGQTVTLRCDPISGHDNLYWYRRVMGKEIKFLLHFVKESKQDESGMPNNRFLAERTGGTYSTLKVQPAELEDSGVYFCASSQHSPGTRALKQFFGPGTRLTVL.

This clonotype has only a few counts. The chain employs TRBV19 and TRBJ2-2; TRBD2 matches at 10 bases. Germline V gives CDR1 LNHDA, CDR2 SQIVND (reference sequence). The V gene end was trimmed by 3 bases and the J gene end by 5 bases; junction bases not matched to a gene: 6. The CDR3 spans 16 residues. CDR3 protein: CASSIVRTSGTGELFF. In DNA, the CDR3 is TGTGCCAGTAGTATCGTCCGGACTAGCGGTACCGGGGAGCTGTTTTTT.

This clonotype appeared a few times. CDR3 protein: CASSSTVAGEYNEQFF. CDR3 nucleotides: TGTGCCAGCAGCTCCACCGTAGCGGGGGAATACAATGAGCAGTTCTTC. The V call is TRBV7-3, the J call TRBJ2-1, with 9 bases lining up with TRBD2. This CDR3 is built from 16 residues. J was trimmed by 4 bases and V by 4 bases; bases with no gene match: 8. Germline V lookup: CDR1 SGHTA, CDR2 FQGTGA.

This rearrangement joins TRBV11-2 to TRBJ1-1; tentatively, D is TRBD1 (6 bases). The V end was cut by 6 bases, the J end by 1 base, with 15 bases between. Germline CDR1 reads SGHAT; CDR2 reads FQNNGV. The CDR3 totals 15 residues. The CDR3 spells CASRTPGHKNTEAFF. The CDR3 DNA sequence: TGTGCCAGCAGAACCCCGGGACACAAGAACACTGAAGCTTTCTTT.

In DNA form, the CDR3 reads TGCAGCGCCGGCGGGAATACGCAGTATTTT. It is translated as CSAGGNTQYF. V usage is TRBV29-1 and J usage is TRBJ2-3, with D possibly matching TRBD2 (6 bases). V was trimmed by 7 bases and J by 7 bases, leaving 9 bases between them. The CDR3 extends over 10 amino acids. The V gene's germline CDR1 is SQVTM and CDR2 ANQGSEA.

The chain has TRBV4-3 and TRBJ2-3; tentatively, D is TRBD1 (5 bases). CDR1 and CDR2 from the germline V gene are LGHNA and YSLEER. CDR3 length: 16 amino acids. Trimming shortened V by 0 bases and J by 3 bases, and 13 bases separated the two germline ends. This CDR3 reads CASSQDRQGSTDTQYF. In DNA form, the CDR3 reads TGCGCCAGCAGCCAAGATAGGCAGGGATCGACAGATACGCAGTATTTT.

This clonotype was counted only a few times. The chain carries TRBV4-3 and TRBJ2-3; tentatively, D is TRBD1 (5 bases). The CDR3 consists of 13 residues. CDR1 and CDR2 from the germline V gene are LGHNA and YSLEER. Trimming left V 4 bases short and J 2 bases short, with 7 bases between. CDR3 coding DNA: TGCGCCAGCAGCCGCAGGGACACAGATACGCAGTATTTT. It translates to CASSRRDTDTQYF.

Here the CDR3 reads CASSLAGRETQYF. CDR3 nucleotides: TGTGCCAGCAGCTTAGCAGGGCGGGAGACCCAGTACTTC. The J gene is TRBJ2-5, the V gene TRBV7-2, with no clear D. Between the trimmed V and J ends, which lost 0 bases and 5 bases, there was a span of 7 bases. Germline V gives CDR1 SGHTA, CDR2 FQGNSA. The CDR3 extends over 13 amino acids.

The chain links TRBV28 to TRBJ2-3; D is ambiguous. The V end was cut by 5 bases, the J end by 1 base, with 10 bases between. This CDR3 contains 14 residues. Germline CDR1 MDHEN, CDR2 SYDVKM. CDR3 protein: CASSGETGTDTQYF. The CDR3 coding sequence is TGTGCCAGCAGTGGGGAAACAGGCACAGATACGCAGTATTTT. Filled out from reference TRBV28 and TRBJ2-3, the complete variable domain reads DVKVTQSSRYLVKRTGEKVFLECVQDMDHENMFWYRQDPGLGLRLIYFSYDVKMKEKGDIPEGYSVSREKKERFSLILESASTNQTSMYLCASSGETGTDTQYFGPGTRLTVL.

V usage is TRBV24-1 and J usage is TRBJ2-1; maybe TRBD1 (5 bases). Germline V gives CDR1 KGHDR, CDR2 SFDVKD. CDR3 length: 16 amino acids. The V end lost 0 bases, the J end lost 8 bases, and 16 bases lay between the germline ends. CDR3 DNA: TGTGCCACCAGTGATTTGCCGGGCAGGGCAAAGGATGAGCAGTTCTTC. This translates into CATSDLPGRAKDEQFF.

The rearrangement joins TRBV7-2 to TRBJ2-1; D is possibly TRBD1 (5 bases). Deletions cut 5 bases from V and 5 bases from J, with 19 bases between. The CDR3 spans 16 residues. CDR1 SGHTA and CDR2 FQGNSA come from the germline V gene. The CDR3 bases are TGTGCCAGCAGCCCCGCTCCAGGGCTAGGTAACAATGAGCAGTTCTTC. Amino acid sequence: CASSPAPGLGNNEQFF.

The table lists this clonotype with a few counts. V is TRBV9 and J is TRBJ2-1, with TRBD2 matching 8 bases. With V trimmed by 3 bases and J by 15 bases, 11 bases remained unmatched. The V gene's germline CDR1 is SGDLS and CDR2 YYNGEE. The CDR3 is 13 residues long. The CDR3 DNA is TGTGCCAGCAGCGCCCCAAGCGGGACTAGTCTGTTCTTC. Protein sequence: CASSAPSGTSLFF.

The chain carries TRBV28 and TRBJ2-7, with unresolved D. Germline V gives CDR1 MDHEN, CDR2 SYDVKM. The CDR3 contains 13 residues. Trimming took 6 bases from V and 5 from J, leaving 14 bases between them. CDR3 nucleotides: TGTGCCAGCAGCACCGCCAATTCTGACGAGCAGTACTTC. Amino acid sequence: CASSTANSDEQYF.